One sample yielded the 15 T cell receptor beta chains listed below, sequenced in a study of CD8+ T cells in alopecia areata. TCR sequencing used cDNA made by reverse transcription of extracted RNA. TCRdb's copy holds only in-frame clones and misses some; the assay was immunoSEQ multiplex PCR. The profile covers about 97,000 clones, with 35% to 45% appearing a single time and 1% to 1.5% taken by the ten largest. Source material: CD4+ T cells sorted from blood. These receptors all come from a human donor with alopecia areata.

The sample holds a few counts of this clone. Other DNA sequences in the sample encode the same CDR3. The chain recombines TRBV28 with TRBJ2-7; D uncertain. Looked up from germline, CDR1 is MDHEN and CDR2 is SYDVKM. V dropped 2 bases and J dropped 2 bases, with 4 bases sitting between them. The CDR3 contains 12 residues. The CDR3, as DNA: TGTGCCAGCAGTTTAGCTCCCTACGAGCAGTACTTC. This codes for CASSLAPYEQYF.

V gene TRBV18 combines with J gene TRBJ2-4; D remains unclear. The CDR3 extends over 13 amino acids. Germline V gene sequence: CDR1 KGHSH, CDR2 LQKENI. V lost 0 bases and J 1 base, leaving 1 base between the germline ends. CDR3 amino acids: CASSPPAKNIQYF. The CDR3 region has the DNA TGTGCCAGCTCACCACCGGCCAAAAACATTCAGTACTTC. Full variable domain (rest looked up from reference TRBV18 and TRBJ2-4): NAGVMQNPRHLVRRRGQEARLRCSPMKGHSHVYWYRQLPEEGLKFMVYLQKENIIDESGMPKERFSAEFPKEGPSILRIQQVVRGDSAAYFCASSPPAKNIQYFGAGTRLSVL.

This clone was seen more than once but under ten times. The CDR3 nucleotides are TGTGCCAGCAGCTTGGGCCAGAGCACAGATACGCAGTATTTT. It translates to CASSLGQSTDTQYF. The chain couples TRBV7-3 to TRBJ2-3; no firm D call. CDR3 length: 14 amino acids. Trimming took off 3 bases at V and 0 bases at J, with 7 bases between the two ends. Germline V gives CDR1 SGHTA, CDR2 FQGTGA.

The rearrangement joins TRBV2 to TRBJ2-7; the match to TRBD1 covers 7 bases. Per germline, CDR1 SNHLY and CDR2 FYNNEI. This CDR3 region has 14 residues. V trimming: 2 bases; J trimming: 1 base; junction bases outside the gene matches: 2. The CDR3 sequence is CASSEQGQSYEQYF. The CDR3 region has the DNA TGTGCCAGCAGTGAACAGGGACAGTCCTACGAGCAGTACTTC.

The chain recombines TRBV9 with TRBJ2-7, with D maybe TRBD2 (6 bases). The V end was cut by 9 bases, the J end by 7 bases, with 20 bases between. The CDR3 spans 13 residues. Germline CDR1 is SGDLS and CDR2 is YYNGEE. CDR3 nucleotide sequence: TGTGCCACCAACGGGCGGGGCTGGGGGGAGCAGTACTTC. It yields the protein CATNGRGWGEQYF. Together with reference TRBV9 and TRBJ2-7, the CDR3 gives the full variable domain: DSGVTQTPKHLITATGQRVTLRCSPRSGDLSVYWYQQSLDQGLQFLIQYYNGEERAKGNILERFSAQQFPDLHSELNLSSLELGDSALYFCATNGRGWGEQYFGPGTRLTVT.

The J gene is TRBJ2-7, the V gene TRBV20-1, with unresolved D. This CDR3 has 10 residues. Looked up from germline, CDR1 is DFQATT and CDR2 is SNEGSKA (reference sequence). Deletions cut 0 bases from V and 3 bases from J, with 0 bases between. CDR3 nucleotides: TGCAGTGCTAGAGACTACGAGCAGTACTTC. Protein product: CSARDYEQYF.

The chain joins TRBV28 to TRBJ1-1, with no clear D. V lost 6 bases and J 4 bases, leaving 6 bases between the germline ends. The CDR3 sequence is 11 residues long. Looked up from germline, CDR1 is MDHEN and CDR2 is SYDVKM. This CDR3 reads CASRVGTEAFF. Written as DNA, the CDR3 is TGTGCCAGCAGGGTGGGCACTGAAGCTTTCTTT.

The chain is built from TRBV11-2 and TRBJ2-3, with D perhaps matching TRBD1 or TRBD2 (5 bases each). The ends were cut back, 5 bases at V and 4 bases at J, with 13 bases in the middle. Germline V CDR1 and CDR2: SGHAT, FQNNGV. The length of the CDR3 is 14 residues. CDR3 loop: CASSVSPGPDTQYF. The CDR3 bases are TGTGCCAGCAGCGTGAGCCCGGGGCCAGATACGCAGTATTTT.

This chain connects TRBV30 to TRBJ2-7; D remains ambiguous. In germline, CDR1 is GTSNPN, CDR2 SVGIG (reference sequence). The CDR3 contains 13 residues. The V gene lost 2 bases and the J gene lost 2 bases, with 10 bases spanning the gap. The CDR3 spells CAWSSGKPYEQYF. The CDR3 DNA reads TGTGCCTGGAGTTCTGGGAAACCCTACGAGCAGTACTTC. Complete variable domain (other parts from reference TRBV30 and TRBJ2-7): SQTIHQWPATLVQPVGSPLSLECTVEGTSNPNLYWYRQAAGRGLQLLFYSVGIGQISSEVPQNLSASRPQDRQFILSSKKLLLSDSGFYLCAWSSGKPYEQYFGPGTRLTVT.

The rearrangement links TRBV30 to TRBJ1-2; D is uncertain. Germline CDR1 is GTSNPN and CDR2 is SVGIG (reference sequence). V lost 2 bases and J lost 4, with 17 bases in between. This CDR3 comprises 15 residues. In DNA, the CDR3 is TGTGCCTGGAGTTTTAGTGCAGGATTTAGCTATGGCTACACCTTC. Translating it yields CAWSFSAGFSYGYTF.

The V gene is TRBV5-1, the J gene TRBJ2-1; 8 bases align to TRBD2. The CDR3 covers 16 residues. The germline V gene encodes CDR1 SGHRS and CDR2 YFSETQ. After removal of 0 bases from V and 9 bases from J, the junction contained 11 bases not matched to a gene. CDR3: CASSLGAAGGLGEQFF. DNA for the CDR3: TGCGCCAGCAGCTTGGGCGCGGCGGGAGGCTTGGGTGAGCAGTTCTTC.

The chain is built from TRBV14 and TRBJ1-1, with a tentative D call TRBD1 (5 bases). Germline V gives CDR1 SGHDN, CDR2 FVKESK. V was cut by 0 bases and J by 0 bases, with 17 bases left in between. This CDR3 comprises 18 residues. CDR3 in DNA: TGTGCCAGCAGCCAAGACCTTTTTAGGGACTACCTGAACACTGAAGCTTTCTTT. Protein sequence: CASSQDLFRDYLNTEAFF.

This clone appeared a few times. The chain links TRBV29-1 to TRBJ2-5; 7 positions match TRBD1. V shed 6 bases and J 1 base; nucleotides not matched to a gene: 5. The CDR3 sequence is 13 residues long. Germline V gene lookup returns CDR1 SQVTM and CDR2 ANQGSEA. The CDR3 region is CSVTQGSQETQYF. The DNA of the CDR3 is TGCAGCGTGACACAGGGGTCCCAAGAGACCCAGTACTTC.

This clone was observed a handful of times. The V gene is TRBV6-5, the J gene TRBJ2-3; the D gene is possibly TRBD1 (5 bases). The CDR3 runs to 12 residues. Deletions cut 6 bases from V and 6 bases from J, with 10 bases between. Germline CDR1 MNHEY, CDR2 SVGAGI. CDR3 DNA: TGTGCCAGCAGCACAGGCCTTGATACGCAGTATTTT. Protein product: CASSTGLDTQYF.

The chain joins TRBV29-1 to TRBJ2-7; no definite D call. The CDR3 spans 12 residues. The germline V gene encodes CDR1 SQVTM and CDR2 ANQGSEA. V lost 7 bases to trimming and J lost 3 bases, with 13 bases between them. The DNA for the CDR3 is TGCAGCGCAACCACAGATTACTACGAGCAGTACTTC. This encodes CSATTDYYEQYF.